The 2 T cell receptor beta chains below all came from one sample that was sequenced in a study of cytomegalovirus exposure and HLA in healthy donors. Amplification used 60 Vbeta primers and 13 Jbeta primers. Assay used: immunoSEQ multiplex PCR; TCRdb lists only in-frame clones, some missing. The table records around 190,000 clones, around 79% of them present only once. Material for sequencing was PBMCs. The receptors stem from a woman between 50 and 59 years old in good health and CMV-seronegative.

V is TRBV5-1 and J is TRBJ2-5; 12 bases align to TRBD2. The CDR3 spans 15 residues. Germline lookup yields CDR1 SGHRS and CDR2 YFSETQ. V shed 3 bases, J shed 5 bases, and the junction held 5 bases outside the gene matches. Here the CDR3 reads CASSSLAGGRETQYF. The CDR3 DNA reads as TGCGCCAGCAGCTCACTAGCGGGGGGCCGGGAGACCCAGTACTTC.

The chain couples TRBV29-1 to TRBJ2-5, with D tentatively TRBD1 (8 bases). The V and J ends lost 6 bases and 4 bases respectively, with 21 bases between them. CDR1 and CDR2 from the germline V gene are SQVTM and ANQGSEA. The CDR3 has 15 residues. The chain's CDR3 is CSVAETGEGRETQYF. For the CDR3, the DNA is TGCAGCGTCGCCGAGACAGGGGAGGGACGAGAGACCCAGTACTTC.